Listed here is a single TCR beta chain. Its antigen is unidentified. Stated treatment: approximately 10-day PBMC culture with coronavirus spike peptide pools or control peptides (ViraFEST assay). Harvesting of the unexposed donor's CD4+ T cells predated the COVID-19 pandemic (2011-2018). The sample belongs to a study of vaccination and CD4 T cells after COVID-19. Sequencing of DNA taken from cultured CD4+ T cells relied on the Oncomine TCR Beta short-read assay. TCRdb independently ran MiXCR on the PCR reads; one entry per CDR3 protein. The sample carries about 9,400 distinct CDR3 sequences, about 50% recorded once. The V segment lost 4 bases and the J segment 5 bases; nucleotides outside the gene matches: 7. The CDR3 has 14 residues. The germline CDR1 and CDR2 sequences are LNHNV and YYDKDF (reference sequence).

This receptor was identified in a human donor in good health. The chain employs TRBV15 and TRBJ2-5; 7 nucleotides match TRBD1. What was sequenced was CD4+ T cells from blood, cultured in vitro. The CDR3 DNA follows: TGTGCCACCAGCACTCGACAGGGTGGGGAGACCCAGTACTTC. This codes for CATSTRQGGETQYF.